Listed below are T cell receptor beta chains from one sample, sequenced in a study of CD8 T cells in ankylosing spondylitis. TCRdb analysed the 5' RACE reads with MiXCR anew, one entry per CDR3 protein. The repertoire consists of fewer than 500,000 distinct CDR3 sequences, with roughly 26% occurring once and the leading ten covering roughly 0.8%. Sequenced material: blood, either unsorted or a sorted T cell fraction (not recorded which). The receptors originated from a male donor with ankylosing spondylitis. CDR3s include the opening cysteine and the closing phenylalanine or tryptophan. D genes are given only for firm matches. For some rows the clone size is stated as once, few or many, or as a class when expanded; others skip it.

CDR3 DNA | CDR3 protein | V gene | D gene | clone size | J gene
TGTGCCAGCAGCCAATTAGCGGGAGATGTAGGCGAGCAGTACTTC | CASSQLAGDVGEQYF | TRBV3-1 | TRBD2 | - | TRBJ2-7
TGTGCCAGCAGTTTAAGGGTACAGGGCCATGGCTACACCTTC | CASSLRVQGHGYTF | TRBV12-3/TRBV12-4 | - | many | TRBJ1-2
TGCGCCAGCAGCTTGGGAGGCGGCGGCATAGGGGAGCTGTTTTTT | CASSLGGGGIGELFF | TRBV5-1 | - | once | TRBJ2-2
TGCAGTGCTAGAGGGCTAGCGGTAACCGGGGAGCTGTTTTTT | CSARGLAVTGELFF | TRBV20-1 | TRBD2 | - | TRBJ2-2
TGCAGTGCCCGCCCGCCAGGGGAGAGGGACAATGAGCAGTTCTTC | CSARPPGERDNEQFF | TRBV20-1 | - | - | TRBJ2-1
TGTGCCGGAAAGGGGGGGGCGAACACTGAAGCTTTCTTT | CAGKGGANTEAFF | TRBV18 | - | - | TRBJ1-1
TGTGCCACCAGTGACCCCCCTTACAATGAGCAGTTCTTC | CATSDPPYNEQFF | TRBV24-1 | - | - | TRBJ2-1
TGTGCCACCAGTGATTTGGCCCTAGCGGGAGGGGAGACCCAGTACTTC | CATSDLALAGGETQYF | TRBV24-1 | TRBD2 | - | TRBJ2-5
TGCAGTGCTGGCCGTTGGGGGAGGGCCCGTATGAATGAGCAGTTCTTC | CSAGRWGRARMNEQFF | TRBV20-1 | TRBD2 | - | TRBJ2-1
TGTGCCAGCAGTGTCATCCTCGGACAGGGCACTGAAGCTTTCTTT | CASSVILGQGTEAFF | TRBV25-1 | TRBD1 | - | TRBJ1-1
TGTGCCAGCAGCTACGGGGACGATGGCGGGGAGCTGTTTTTT | CASSYGDDGGELFF | TRBV11-3 | - | few | TRBJ2-2
TGTGCCAGCAGCCCGCAGGATGTAAATGAGCAGTTCTTC | CASSPQDVNEQFF | TRBV11-2 | - | few | TRBJ2-1
TGTGCCAGCAGTTTTCCGGCGACCGGGGAGCTGTTTTTT | CASSFPATGELFF | TRBV12-3/TRBV12-4 | - | few | TRBJ2-2
TGCAGTGCTAGACCGCGGAGTAGGAGCGAGACCCAGTACTTC | CSARPRSRSETQYF | TRBV20-1 | - | - | TRBJ2-5
TGTGCCAGCAGCCCGGTTGATGGGAACAATGAGCAGTTCTTC | CASSPVDGNNEQFF | TRBV7-9 | - | few | TRBJ2-1
TGTGCCAGCAGCCCCGGGACAGGGGAAACAGATACGCAGTATTTT | CASSPGTGETDTQYF | TRBV5-5 | TRBD1 | many | TRBJ2-3
TGTGCCAGCAGTCCCTCGATCTACAGTTATAGCAATCAGCCCCAGCATTTT | CASSPSIYSYSNQPQHF | TRBV12-3/TRBV12-4 | - | few | TRBJ1-5
TGTGCCAGCAGTTTACGGACTAGCGGGAGAAGGAGGGAGCAGTTCTTC | CASSLRTSGRRREQFF | TRBV12-3/TRBV12-4 | TRBD2 | few | TRBJ2-1
TGCAGTGCCAGAGGGACTATCTTATACGAGCAGTACTTC | CSARGTILYEQYF | TRBV20-1 | TRBD2 | - | TRBJ2-7
TGTGCCAGCAGTTTAGAGGGACTAGGAATCACCGGGGAGCTGTTTTTT | CASSLEGLGITGELFF | TRBV12-3/TRBV12-4 | TRBD2 | - | TRBJ2-2
TGTGCCAGCAGCCAAGTTCTAGCGGACACCGGGGAGCTGTTTTTT | CASSQVLADTGELFF | TRBV3-1 | TRBD2 | many | TRBJ2-2
TGTGCCAGCAGCCAACTAGCGTTTACAGATACGCAGTATTTT | CASSQLAFTDTQYF | TRBV4-2 | - | few | TRBJ2-3
TGTGCCATCACCGCCGTTCAGGGGTCCACTGAAGCTTTCTTT | CAITAVQGSTEAFF | TRBV10-3 | - | - | TRBJ1-1
TGCGCCAGCAGCTTGTTTTCGGGTGAGCAGTTCTTC | CASSLFSGEQFF | TRBV5-1 | - | few | TRBJ2-1
TGTGCCAGTACTCCCCGAAGGGGCATGAACACTGAAGCTTTCTTT | CASTPRRGMNTEAFF | TRBV19 | - | - | TRBJ1-1
TGTGCCAGCAGCTTCCCCGGGACAGTCCAAGAGACCCAGTACTTC | CASSFPGTVQETQYF | TRBV5-4 | TRBD1 | - | TRBJ2-5
TGTGCCAGCAGTCCCGAGGGTCCGCCCCAGCATTTT | CASSPEGPPQHF | TRBV6-1 | - | - | TRBJ1-5
TGCAGTGTTCGACAGGTTGATCAGCCCCAGCATTTT | CSVRQVDQPQHF | TRBV20-1 | - | - | TRBJ1-5
TGCAGTGCTAAGGGGTTTCCCTATAATTCACCCCTCCACTTT | CSAKGFPYNSPLHF | TRBV20-1 | - | - | TRBJ1-6
TGTGCCACCAGCCCTTACCGGGGCGCGTACAAGGACTACACCTTC | CATSPYRGAYKDYTF | TRBV15 | - | - | TRBJ1-2
TGTGCCAGCAGCTTGGTACCGGGGTGGTCGGGATCACCCCTCCACTTT | CASSLVPGWSGSPLHF | TRBV5-5 | - | - | TRBJ1-6
TGTGCCAGCAGCGGGACAGCTACTAATGAAAAACTGTTTTTT | CASSGTATNEKLFF | TRBV11-2 | TRBD1 | - | TRBJ1-4
TGCGCCAGCAGCTTTAGTCAGGGCAAAGAGACCCAGTACTTC | CASSFSQGKETQYF | TRBV5-1 | - | - | TRBJ2-5
TGTGCCAGCTCACCGAGGGGACAGGGGGCTTTGGAGCAGTTCTTC | CASSPRGQGALEQFF | TRBV18 | TRBD1 | once | TRBJ2-1
TGCGCCAGCAGCTGGGGGGACAGGGCGTTGAACACTGAAGCTTTCTTT | CASSWGDRALNTEAFF | TRBV5-1 | TRBD1 | - | TRBJ1-1
TGTGCCAGCAGCCCGGGACTTCTACTAGAGACCCAGTACTTC | CASSPGLLLETQYF | TRBV7-9 | - | once | TRBJ2-5
TGTGCCAGCAGCTTAGTCGGGGGGATGGCTACGCAGTATTTT | CASSLVGGMATQYF | TRBV7-8 | TRBD2 | - | TRBJ2-3
TGTGCCAGCAGCCAAAGGGGCTATAGCAATCAGCCCCAGCATTTT | CASSQRGYSNQPQHF | TRBV3-1 | - | once | TRBJ1-5
TGTGCCAGCAGCTTATTAGGGAGCTCCTATAATTCACCCCTCCACTTT | CASSLLGSSYNSPLHF | TRBV7-8 | - | - | TRBJ1-6
TGTGCCAGCAGCTTACTAGGTGCCTACGAGCAGTACTTC | CASSLLGAYEQYF | TRBV11-1 | - | once | TRBJ2-7
TGTGCCAGCAGTTCTACCTTGGGTGTGGAGACCCAGTACTTC | CASSSTLGVETQYF | TRBV6-2/TRBV6-3 | - | - | TRBJ2-5
TGCGCCAGCAGCTTGGTTTCCGGGACAGGACAAGAGACCCAGTACTTC | CASSLVSGTGQETQYF | TRBV5-1 | TRBD1 | - | TRBJ2-5
TGTGCCAGCAGCCCTGGACAGGATACGCAGTATTTT | CASSPGQDTQYF | TRBV4-2 | - | few | TRBJ2-3
TGTGCCACCAGTGACAACAGGGATGGCTACACCTTC | CATSDNRDGYTF | TRBV24-1 | - | many | TRBJ1-2
TGCAGTGCTAGAGAGCTCTTGGGACTAGCGGACAATGAGCAGTTCTTC | CSARELLGLADNEQFF | TRBV20-1 | TRBD2 | - | TRBJ2-1
TGTGCCAGCAGTCCCCAGGGAAACACCATATATTTT | CASSPQGNTIYF | TRBV12-3/TRBV12-4 | - | - | TRBJ1-3
TGTGCCAGCAGCTTGGTAGCAGACTGGAACACTGAAGCTTTCTTT | CASSLVADWNTEAFF | TRBV5-5 | - | - | TRBJ1-1
TGCGCCAGCAGCCCCTCGACAGGGACTAACTATGGCTACACCTTC | CASSPSTGTNYGYTF | TRBV5-1 | TRBD1 | few | TRBJ1-2
TGCAGTGCGGCCGGGACTACTTACACAGATACGCAGTATTTT | CSAAGTTYTDTQYF | TRBV20-1 | TRBD2 | few | TRBJ2-3
TGCGCCAGCAGCTTGGAAGACATGAACACCGGGGAGCTGTTTTTT | CASSLEDMNTGELFF | TRBV5-1 | - | - | TRBJ2-2
TGTGCCAGTATCCAAGGACAGGGAGGCTTCCCCGGGGAGCTGTTTTTT | CASIQGQGGFPGELFF | TRBV19 | TRBD1 | - | TRBJ2-2
TGTGCCAGCAGCTTAGCTTCAGCGGGAGTCTGGGAGACCCAGTACTTC | CASSLASAGVWETQYF | TRBV7-2 | TRBD2 | - | TRBJ2-5
TGTGCCAGCAGTTTAAAGTATGGGGGCCAGCCCCAGCATTTT | CASSLKYGGQPQHF | TRBV27 | - | few | TRBJ1-5
TGCAGTCCAACGGGACTAGTAGCAGATACGCAGTATTTT | CSPTGLVADTQYF | TRBV20-1 | TRBD2 | many | TRBJ2-3
TGTGCCAGCAGCCGTAGCGGGTACTTGCTGGGGACTGAAGCTTTCTTT | CASSRSGYLLGTEAFF | TRBV9 | - | - | TRBJ1-1
TGCGCCAGCAGGCGAGAGGGTGATACGCAGTATTTT | CASRREGDTQYF | TRBV5-1 | - | - | TRBJ2-3
TGTGCCACCAGCAGAGTGGAAGGGGGCAATCAGCCCCAGCATTTT | CATSRVEGGNQPQHF | TRBV15 | - | few | TRBJ1-5